This TCR beta chain was profiled in a study of blood T cell repertoires in COVID-19. Profiling relied on immunoSEQ multiplex PCR, and the TCRdb table lists in-frame clones only, not all of them. The sample consists of about 240,000 clones, over 65% of them appearing once. CDR3 size: 15 residues. V was trimmed by 0 bases and J by 4 bases, leaving 13 bases between them. Germline V gene sequence: CDR1 SGHRS, CDR2 YFSETQ. The sequenced sample was peripheral blood. The chain couples TRBV5-1 to TRBJ1-1; possible D gene TRBD1, 5 bases. The TCR comes from a woman of 80 years or more with acute or convalescent COVID-19. The CDR3 loop is CASSLEYGGVTEAFF. The CDR3 DNA is TGCGCCAGCAGCTTGGAATATGGGGGGGTCACTGAAGCTTTCTTT.